The clone carrying this T cell receptor beta chain has a count of ten or more. Its antigen is unidentified. The record originates from a study of regulatory T cells in long-lasting Graves disease. The study, taken as a whole, reports: Gene preferences differed: TRBV28, TRBJ1-2, TRBJ2-5 in persistent cases.

CDR1 is LNHNV, CDR2 YYDKDF, per germline (reference sequence). The V end was cut by 0 bases, the J end by 2 bases, with 18 bases between. There are 18 residues in the CDR3. Time point given: newly diagnosed GD, antithyroid drugs for less than 3 months. PBMCs were the source of the RNA used for TCR sequencing. Arm-PCR of CDR3 regions and iRepertoire HTBI primers were used to build TCR beta libraries. TCRdb recomputed calls from the multiplex PCR reads with MiXCR, one row per CDR3 protein. The sample contains a few hundred thousand distinct CDR3 sequences, 15% to 20% of which appear only once. These data also featured in a second study, about T cells in Graves' hyperthyroidism and ophthalmopathy.

The source material was peripheral blood mononuclear cells (PBMCs), sampled at new diagnosis, from a patient treated with antithyroid drugs. This TCR derives from a man aged 35-49 years with Graves disease. V is TRBV15 and J is TRBJ2-3; D is ambiguous. CDR3 sequence (DNA): TGTGCCACCAGCAGAGATAAGGGAAGAGGTTGGTACACAGATACGCAGTATTTT. Translating gives CATSRDKGRGWYTDTQYF.